The clone carrying this T cell receptor (beta chain) has a handful of counts. Since a much larger clone is just one base distant, this may be a read error. There are 14 residues in the CDR3. V lost 5 bases and J 6 bases, leaving 15 bases between the germline ends. Germline CDR1 is SGHTA and CDR2 is FQGNSA. These data belong to a study of blood T cells in healthy people across ages. Study as a whole: Template switching recovered approximately one barcoded beta molecule for every two T cells.

Together with a sample-barcoded 5' primer, a J-beta primer mix was included in a second PCR lasting about 6 to 11 cycles. TCRdb re-analysed the 5' RACE reads in MiXCR, keeping a single row per CDR3 protein. The data show 1.4 million to 1.5 million distinct CDR3 sequences, around 42% seen once. The sequenced sample consisted of blood. V and J are TRBV7-2 and TRBJ2-3; D is tentatively TRBD1 or TRBD2 (5 bases each). This receptor was taken from a woman under 30 in good health. In DNA, the CDR3 is TGTGCCAGCAGCGTAGGGGACCGTCGGGATACGCAGTATTTT. It is translated as CASSVGDRRDTQYF.